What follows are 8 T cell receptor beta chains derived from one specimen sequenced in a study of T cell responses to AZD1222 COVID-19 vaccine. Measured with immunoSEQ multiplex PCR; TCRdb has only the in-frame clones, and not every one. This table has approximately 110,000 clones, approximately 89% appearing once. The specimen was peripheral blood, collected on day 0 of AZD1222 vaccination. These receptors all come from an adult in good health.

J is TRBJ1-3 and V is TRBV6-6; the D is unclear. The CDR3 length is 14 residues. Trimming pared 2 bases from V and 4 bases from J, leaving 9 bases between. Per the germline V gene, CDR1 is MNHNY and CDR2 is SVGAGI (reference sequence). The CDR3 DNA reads TGTGCCAGCAGTTACCACGGGGAAGGAAACACCATATATTTT. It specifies CASSYHGEGNTIYF.

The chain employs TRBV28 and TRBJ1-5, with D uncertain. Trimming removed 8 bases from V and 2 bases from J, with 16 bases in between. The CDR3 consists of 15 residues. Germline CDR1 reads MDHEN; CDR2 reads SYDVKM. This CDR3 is CASGPGQFGNQPQHF. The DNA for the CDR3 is TGTGCCAGCGGACCGGGCCAGTTTGGCAATCAGCCCCAGCATTTT.

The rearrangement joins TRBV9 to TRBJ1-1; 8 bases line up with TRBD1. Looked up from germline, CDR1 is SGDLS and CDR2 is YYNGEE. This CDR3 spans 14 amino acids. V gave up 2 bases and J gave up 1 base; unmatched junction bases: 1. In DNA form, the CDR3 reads TGTGCCAGCAGCGTTGGGACAGGGAACACTGAAGCTTTCTTT. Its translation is CASSVGTGNTEAFF.

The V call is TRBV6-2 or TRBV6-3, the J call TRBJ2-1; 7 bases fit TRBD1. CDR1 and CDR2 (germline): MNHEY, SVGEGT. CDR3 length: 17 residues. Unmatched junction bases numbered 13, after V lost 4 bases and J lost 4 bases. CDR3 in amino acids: CASSFNPQGLGYNEQFF. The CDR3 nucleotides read TGTGCCAGCAGTTTCAACCCACAGGGGCTGGGGTACAATGAGCAGTTCTTC.

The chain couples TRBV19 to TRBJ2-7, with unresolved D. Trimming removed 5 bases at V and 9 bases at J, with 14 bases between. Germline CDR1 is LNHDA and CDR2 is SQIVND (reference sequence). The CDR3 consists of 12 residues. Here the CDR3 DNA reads TGTGCCAGTAGTGAAGACCTTACTCGGCAGTACTTC. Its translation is CASSEDLTRQYF. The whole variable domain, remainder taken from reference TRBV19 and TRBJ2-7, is DGGITQSPKYLFRKEGQNVTLSCEQNLNHDAMYWYRQDPGQGLRLIYYSQIVNDFQKGDIAEGYSVSREKKESFPLTVTSAQKNPTAFYLCASSEDLTRQYFGPGTRLTVT.

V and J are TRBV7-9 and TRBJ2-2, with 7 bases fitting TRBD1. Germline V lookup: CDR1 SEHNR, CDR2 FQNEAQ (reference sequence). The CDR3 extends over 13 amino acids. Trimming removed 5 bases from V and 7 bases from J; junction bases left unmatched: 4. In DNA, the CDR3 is TGTGCCAGCAGCCCCCAGGGGGTCGGGGAGCTGTTTTTT. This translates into CASSPQGVGELFF.

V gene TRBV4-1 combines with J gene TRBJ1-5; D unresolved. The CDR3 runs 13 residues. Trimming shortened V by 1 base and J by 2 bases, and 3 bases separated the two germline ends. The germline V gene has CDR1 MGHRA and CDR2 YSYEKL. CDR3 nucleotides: TGCGCCAGCAGCCAAGTTGGCAATCAGCCCCAGCATTTT. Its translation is CASSQVGNQPQHF.

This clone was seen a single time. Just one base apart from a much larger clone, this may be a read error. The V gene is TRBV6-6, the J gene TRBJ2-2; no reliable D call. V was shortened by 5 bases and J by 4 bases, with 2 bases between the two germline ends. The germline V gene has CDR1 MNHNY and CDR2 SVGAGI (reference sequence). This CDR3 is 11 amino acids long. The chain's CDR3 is CASSLTGELFF. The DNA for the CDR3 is TGTGCCAGCAGTCTCACCGGGGAGCTGTTTTTT.